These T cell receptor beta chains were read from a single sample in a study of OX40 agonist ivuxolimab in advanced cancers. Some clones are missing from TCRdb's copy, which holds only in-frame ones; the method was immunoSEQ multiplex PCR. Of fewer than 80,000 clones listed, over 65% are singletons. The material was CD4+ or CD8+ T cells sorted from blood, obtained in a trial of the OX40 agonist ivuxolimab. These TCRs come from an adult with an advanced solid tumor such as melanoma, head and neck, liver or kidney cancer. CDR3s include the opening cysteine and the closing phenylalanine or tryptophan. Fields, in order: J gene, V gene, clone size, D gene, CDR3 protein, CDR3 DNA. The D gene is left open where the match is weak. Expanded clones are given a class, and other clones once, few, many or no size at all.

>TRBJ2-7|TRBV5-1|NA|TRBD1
CASSLGQGPRYEQYF
TGCGCCAGCAGCTTGGGACAGGGGCCCCGCTACGAGCAGTACTTC
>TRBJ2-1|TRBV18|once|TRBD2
CASSPPGLALNEQFF
TGTGCCAGCTCACCCCCGGGACTAGCTCTGAATGAGCAGTTCTTC
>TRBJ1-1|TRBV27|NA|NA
CASSFRGRSTEAFF
TGTGCCAGCAGTTTCCGGGGGCGCAGCACTGAAGCTTTCTTT
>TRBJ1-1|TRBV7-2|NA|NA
CASSLEVGRSTEAFF
TGTGCCAGCAGCTTAGAGGTCGGAAGAAGTACTGAAGCTTTCTTT
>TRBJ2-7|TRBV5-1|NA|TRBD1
CASSRGQESYEQYF
TGCGCCAGCAGCAGGGGACAGGAGTCCTACGAGCAGTACTTC
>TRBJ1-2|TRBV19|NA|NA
CASSIPNWTPYGYTF
TGTGCCAGTAGTATCCCTAATTGGACTCCCTATGGCTACACCTTC
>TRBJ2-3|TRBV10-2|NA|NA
CASREGAPGDTQYF
TGCGCCAGCAGGGAGGGGGCCCCCGGGGATACGCAGTATTTT
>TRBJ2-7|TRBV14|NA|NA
CASSQGEVIEQYF
TGTGCCAGCAGCCAAGGGGAGGTCATCGAGCAGTACTTC
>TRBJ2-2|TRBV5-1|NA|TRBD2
CASSSGLAGGGGELFF
TGCGCCAGCAGCTCGGGACTAGCGGGAGGAGGCGGGGAGCTGTTTTTT
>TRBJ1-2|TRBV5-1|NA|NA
CASSLVINYGYTF
TGCGCCAGCAGCTTGGTGATTAACTATGGCTACACCTTC
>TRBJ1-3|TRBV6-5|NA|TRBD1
CASRQGRHSGNTIYF
TGTGCCAGTAGACAGGGGCGCCACTCTGGAAACACCATATATTTT
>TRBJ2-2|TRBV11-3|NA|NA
CASSLGGGTGELFF
TGTGCCAGCAGCTTGGGGGGCGGCACCGGGGAGCTGTTTTTT
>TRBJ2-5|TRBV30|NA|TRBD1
CAWSVKGAETQYF
TGTGCCTGGAGTGTAAAGGGGGCTGAGACCCAGTACTTC
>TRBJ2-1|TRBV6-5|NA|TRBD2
CASSYASGYTNEQFF
TGTGCCAGCAGTTACGCTAGCGGGTACACCAATGAGCAGTTCTTC
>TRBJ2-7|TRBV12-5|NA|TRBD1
CASGLGTGGYEQYF
TGTGCTAGTGGTTTGGGGACAGGCGGCTACGAGCAGTACTTC
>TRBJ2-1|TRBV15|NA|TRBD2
CATSRDGGSSYNEQFF
TGTGCCACCAGCAGAGACGGGGGGAGCTCCTACAATGAGCAGTTCTTC
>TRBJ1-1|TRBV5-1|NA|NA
CASTLRGFNTEAFF
TGCGCCAGCACCTTGAGGGGGTTTAACACTGAAGCTTTCTTT
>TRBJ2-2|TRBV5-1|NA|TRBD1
CASSVFGTGGANTGELFF
TGCGCCAGCAGCGTCTTTGGGACAGGGGGAGCGAACACCGGGGAGCTGTTTTTT
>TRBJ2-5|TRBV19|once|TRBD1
CASSRTGQETQYF
TGTGCCAGTAGCCGGACAGGACAAGAGACCCAGTACTTC
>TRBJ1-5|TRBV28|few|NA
CASLDANQPQHF
TGTGCCTCCCTGGATGCAAATCAGCCCCAGCATTTT